This T cell receptor (beta chain) was observed in a study of PD-1 blockade in classical Hodgkin lymphoma. A remark on this clone: The antigen is unknown.

The trim removed 2 bases at V and 6 bases at J, leaving 1 base unmatched. CDR1 is SGDLS, CDR2 YYNGEE, per germline. The CDR3 extends over 14 amino acids. Sequencing used immunoSEQ multiplex PCR; TCRdb keeps in-frame clones, though not all of them. The table records roughly 34,000 clones, roughly 94% of them present only once. Indicated time point: newly diagnosed, previously untreated cHL patient sample. General observations from the study: Relapsed/refractory patients reportedly had lower baseline diversity than newly diagnosed patients.

V usage is TRBV9 and J usage is TRBJ1-6, with 8 bases identical to TRBD1. This TCR was recovered from a human donor with classical Hodgkin lymphoma. Source material: peripheral blood mononuclear cells (PBMCs). The CDR3 DNA reads TGTGCCAGCAGCGTCGGACAGGGTAATTCACCCCTCCACTTT. The encoded protein is CASSVGQGNSPLHF.